The sequence of this TCR beta chain was determined in a study of cytomegalovirus exposure and HLA in healthy donors. Study overall: Clustering assigned about 80% of the roughly 400 genotyped donors to the Caucasian-associated ancestry cluster.

Study conclusions and caveats: V- and J-gene trimming in TCR beta was tied to a missense DCLRE1C variant by an analysis performed later.

As to this clone: Its target is unknown.

Vbeta (60) and Jbeta (13) primers were used in the PCR. TCRdb keeps only in-frame clones here, not all; method: immunoSEQ multiplex PCR. The sample lists about 260,000 clones; roughly two thirds were seen once. Germline CDR1 and CDR2: SGHDN and FVKESK. The CDR3 extends over 15 amino acids. Trimming removed 4 bases from V and 0 bases from J; junction bases left unmatched: 5. This receptor was taken from a female donor in good health and CMV-seronegative. The material sequenced was PBMCs. This chain connects TRBV14 to TRBJ2-7, with 8 bases aligning to TRBD2. CDR3 amino acids: CASSRLSGSSYEQYF. The CDR3, as DNA: TGTGCCAGCAGCCGATTAAGCGGGAGCTCCTACGAGCAGTACTTC. Drawing the rest from reference TRBV14 and TRBJ2-7, the complete variable domain is EAGVTQFPSHSVIEKGQTVTLRCDPISGHDNLYWYRRVMGKEIKFLLHFVKESKQDESGMPNNRFLAERTGGTYSTLKVQPAELEDSGVYFCASSRLSGSSYEQYFGPGTRLTVT.